A selection of T cell receptor beta chains follows, all from one sample in a study of OX40 agonist ivuxolimab in advanced cancers. TCRdb keeps only in-frame clones here, not all; method: immunoSEQ multiplex PCR. The sample consists of under 100,000 clones, about 85% of them appearing once. The specimen was CD4+ or CD8+ T cells sorted from blood, collected in a trial of the OX40 agonist ivuxolimab. These TCRs come from an adult with an advanced solid tumor such as melanoma, head and neck, liver or kidney cancer. The CDR3 runs from the conserved cysteine through the conserved F or W. The D gene is left open where the match is weak. Some rows mark clone size as missing; the rest say once, few, many or name a class of expanded clone.

v_gene,d_gene,abundance,j_gene,len,CDR3nt,CDR3aa
TRBV30,TRBD2,.,TRBJ2-3,20,TGTGCCTGGAGTGTCAGGACTAGCGGGGGGTCACCAATCAGCACAGATACGCAGTATTTT,CAWSVRTSGGSPISTDTQYF
TRBV6-6,TRBD1,.,TRBJ2-7,14,TGTGCCAGCAGTTACCGGCAGGGGGCTTGGGAGCAGTACTTC,CASSYRQGAWEQYF
TRBV2,.,.,TRBJ2-7,11,TGTGCCAGCAGTTTTGCCTACGAGCAGTACTTC,CASSFAYEQYF
TRBV5-1,.,.,TRBJ1-6,15,TGCGCCAGCAGCTTGGAGGGATTAGGAAATTCACCCCTCCACTTT,CASSLEGLGNSPLHF
TRBV7-2,.,.,TRBJ2-1,11,TGTGCCAGCAGCCACGGACTCGAGCAGTTCTTC,CASSHGLEQFF
TRBV28,.,few,TRBJ1-5,12,TGTGCGTCGTTAGGGGGCAATCAGCCCCAGCATTTT,CASLGGNQPQHF
TRBV6-5,TRBD1,.,TRBJ2-5,15,TGTGCCAGCAGTATGGGACAGGGGGTGTCAGAGACCCAGTACTTC,CASSMGQGVSETQYF
TRBV28,.,.,TRBJ2-3,15,TGTGCCAGCAGTTTTTCCACAGGAGGTCTAGATACGCAGTATTTT,CASSFSTGGLDTQYF
TRBV9,.,.,TRBJ1-2,15,TGTGCCAGCAGCGTGGATGGTTCTACTAACTATGGCTACACCTTC,CASSVDGSTNYGYTF
TRBV4-3,.,.,TRBJ1-1,14,TGCGCCAGCAGCCCCTTATCGAAGAACACTGAAGCTTTCTTT,CASSPLSKNTEAFF
TRBV2,TRBD1,.,TRBJ1-3,15,TGTGCCAGCAGCGCGGACAGGCCGTCTGGAAACACCATATATTTT,CASSADRPSGNTIYF
TRBV5-1,.,once,TRBJ1-2,14,TGCGCCAGCAGCCCGGGAGCAGGCGGCTATGGCTACACCTTC,CASSPGAGGYGYTF
TRBV18,.,once,TRBJ1-5,13,TGTGCCAGCTCACCAGGGGGCGAGCAGCCCCAGCATTTT,CASSPGGEQPQHF
TRBV6-5,.,once,TRBJ2-2,14,TGTGCCAGCAGCCTCCTTCAAGACACCGGGGAGCTGTTTTTT,CASSLLQDTGELFF
TRBV10-3,.,.,TRBJ2-2,14,TGTGCCATCAGGGGAATCTTAATTACCGGGGAGCTGTTTTTT,CAIRGILITGELFF
TRBV5-6,.,.,TRBJ1-3,13,TGTGCCAGCAGCCTCCGGAACGGGGAAACCATATATTTT,CASSLRNGETIYF
TRBV7-9,.,.,TRBJ1-1,14,TGTGCCAGCAGCTTGAACAGGCCCTACACTGAAGCTTTCTTT,CASSLNRPYTEAFF
TRBV28,TRBD2,.,TRBJ2-7,15,TGTGCCAGCAGTTTATGGGGAGCGGGGGGCTACGAGCAGTACTTC,CASSLWGAGGYEQYF
TRBV19,TRBD1,.,TRBJ2-7,14,TGTGCCAGTAGCGCCGGGACAGGGGGTCGCGAGCAGTACTTC,CASSAGTGGREQYF
TRBV18,TRBD1,.,TRBJ1-6,15,TGTGCCAGCTCACCAGGGGGGACAGGTAATTCACCCCTCCACTTT,CASSPGGTGNSPLHF
TRBV28,.,.,TRBJ1-2,15,TGTGCCAGCAGTTTACCCCCACCTGGGAACTATGGCTACACCTTC,CASSLPPPGNYGYTF
TRBV2,.,.,TRBJ2-1,14,TGTGCCAGCAGGGACACAGCCTCCTACAATGAGCAGTTCTTC,CASRDTASYNEQFF
TRBV4-1,.,.,TRBJ1-4,13,TGCGCCAGCAGCCAAGGCTTACAGGGAAAACTGTTTTTT,CASSQGLQGKLFF
TRBV2,.,few,TRBJ1-3,15,TGTGCCAGCAGGGCGGGGGGCGAATTTGGAAACACCATATATTTT,CASRAGGEFGNTIYF
TRBV30,TRBD2,.,TRBJ2-7,16,TGTGCCTTTCGGCCGTATCGCGGGACTAGGGCCTACGAGCAGTACTTC,CAFRPYRGTRAYEQYF
TRBV11-2,TRBD2,.,TRBJ2-7,18,TGTGCCAGCAGCTTAGGGTCAAGCTATGGCGGGGGGCCCTACGAGCAGTACTTC,CASSLGSSYGGGPYEQYF